The clone carrying this T cell receptor beta chain was observed a handful of times. Its antigen is not identified. Here immunoSEQ multiplex PCR was the method, and the copy in TCRdb shows in-frame clones only, minus some. The table shows 58,000 or so clones, with about nine tenths occurring only once. The CDR3 sequence is 16 residues long. The germline CDR1 and CDR2 sequences are GTSNPN and SVGIG (reference sequence). V trimming: 1 base; J trimming: 7 bases; junction bases outside the gene matches: 9. The source of the sample is a study of T cells in localized non-small cell lung cancer. Findings and limits, study-wide: There was an association of higher blood T cell density with longer overall survival. Sequencing covered just one tumor region, so heterogeneity cannot be ruled out. When the top 100 tumor clones were examined, a median about 60 of them also appeared in the adjacent lung, which was paired and uninvolved. The highest T cell clonality was in uninvolved adjacent lung, above tumor.

V is TRBV30 and J is TRBJ1-4, with 10 positions matching TRBD1. The source of this sequence is a woman aged 35-75 years with stage I lung adenocarcinoma. The input for sequencing was peripheral blood, taken before any cancer treatment. CDR3 nucleotide sequence: TGTGCCTGGAGTGGAAGCGTCGGGACAGGGGTTGAAAAACTGTTTTTT. Protein product: CAWSGSVGTGVEKLFF.